This T cell receptor (beta chain) was found in a study of human T cells and chemical hapten exposure. About the study: The scalp of each patient received a weekly diphenylcyclopropenone dose for the full roughly 26-week study. TCR yields differed between samples (mainly from small differences in pooled library volume).

Authors' methods: There were a median of approximately 96,000 TCRs per sample, with a range from about 23,224 to 750,000. TCRdb re-derived calls from the RACE reads in MiXCR, one entry per CDR3 protein. What appears here as the V and J calls and clone size reflects TCRdb's work, not the paper's. The sample shows 150,000 to 200,000 distinct CDR3 sequences, roughly 15% of them seen only once. This CDR3 contains 15 residues. Germline loops: CDR1 SGHNT, CDR2 YENEEA. The V and J ends lost 8 bases and 0 bases, in that order; junction bases with no gene match: 6. Time point noted: patch test 1, 2 weeks after DPC sensitization. Sample treatment: therapeutic diphenylcyclopropenone sensitization with weekly scalp DPC. This clonotype showed up just a few times.

The source of this sequence is a woman aged 25 to 39 with alopecia areata. Some clones in this sample may be carry-over from other donors' samples. The source material was whole blood, sampled in connection with sensitization to the hapten diphenylcyclopropenone (DPC). The V call is TRBV11-3, the J call TRBJ2-2; 7 positions match TRBD1. The CDR3 sequence: CASDWTGSNTGELFF. CDR3 nucleotides: TGTGCCAGCGACTGGACAGGTTCGAACACCGGGGAGCTGTTTTTT. The whole variable domain, remainder taken from reference TRBV11-3 and TRBJ2-2, is EAGVVQSPRYKIIEKKQPVAFWCNPISGHNTLYWYLQNLGQGPELLIRYENEEAVDDSQLPKDRFSAERLKGVDSTLKIQPAELGDSAVYLCASDWTGSNTGELFFGEGSRLTVL.